This T cell receptor beta chain was retrieved from a study of PD-L1 blockade in urothelial cancer. Background on the study: The study started patients on atezolizumab around 2014, giving 1,200 mg intravenously every 3 weeks. Males with urothelial cancer arising in the bladder constituted most of the 29 patients.

Sequencing used immunoSEQ multiplex PCR; TCRdb keeps in-frame clones, though not all of them. The sample shows roughly 50,000 clones, 80% to 90% of them seen only once. V lost 0 bases, J lost 3 bases, and 11 bases lay in between. The germline gives CDR1 WNHNN, CDR2 SYGVQD (reference sequence). The CDR3 consists of 15 residues. This clone was seen only once. Its target is unknown. Time point: peripheral blood 6 weeks after treatment start. Findings and limits, study-wide: When measured at 3 weeks, tumor-associated blood clones expanded more in durable-benefit patients.

The chain carries TRBV10-1 and TRBJ1-1; weak D call: TRBD1 (5 bases). This TCR was sampled from a man in his sixties or seventies with urothelial cancer. This specimen was PBMCs, taken around atezolizumab (anti-PD-L1) treatment. The CDR3 sequence is CASSESGGEDTEAFF. CDR3 nucleotides: TGCGCCAGCAGTGAGTCTGGGGGGGAGGACACTGAAGCTTTCTTT.